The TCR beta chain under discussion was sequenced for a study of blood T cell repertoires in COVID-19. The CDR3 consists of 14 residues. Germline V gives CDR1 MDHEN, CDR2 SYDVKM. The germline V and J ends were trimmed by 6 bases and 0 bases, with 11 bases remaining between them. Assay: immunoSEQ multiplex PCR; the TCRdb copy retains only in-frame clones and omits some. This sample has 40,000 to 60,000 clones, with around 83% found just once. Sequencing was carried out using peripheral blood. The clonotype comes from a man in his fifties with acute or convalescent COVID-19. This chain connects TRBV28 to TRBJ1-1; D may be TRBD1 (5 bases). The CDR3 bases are TGTGCCAGCAGAATAAGACAGATGAACACTGAAGCTTTCTTT. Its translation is CASRIRQMNTEAFF.